Presented here are 26 T cell receptor beta chains from one specimen sequenced in a study of blood T cell repertoires in COVID-19 (TCRdb year 2020). Preparation of the library involved the immunoSEQ multiplex PCR assay. TCRdb re-hosts the immuneACCESS table, in-frame sequences only. Its copies lack some clones; in the studies checked, an unresolved V gene accounts for under half of them, and the cause for the rest is not known. In this sample the table shows roughly 430,000 clones, roughly 87% of which occur a single time. The ten largest account for over 2% of the sample. The sample consisted of PBMCs or T cells enriched from blood (not recorded which). Receptor source: a woman in her 40s with acute COVID-19.

The rearrangement uses TRBV20-1 and TRBJ2-3; D ambiguous. Trimming stripped 3 bases from V and 3 bases from J, with 13 bases between. CDR1 and CDR2 (germline): DFQATT, SNEGSKA (reference sequence). This CDR3 is 14 amino acids long. CDR3 DNA sequence: TGCAGTGCTAGTTGGTTGGAGCATACAGATACGCAGTATTTT. This translates into CSASWLEHTDTQYF.

This chain connects TRBV30 to TRBJ2-1; TRBD2 might be the D (6 bases). This CDR3 contains 15 residues. V dropped 3 bases and J dropped 3 bases, with 15 bases sitting between them. Germline V CDR1 and CDR2: GTSNPN, SVGIG (reference sequence). The CDR3 sequence is CAWSLGLLSYNEQFF. The CDR3 region has the DNA TGTGCCTGGAGCCTGGGACTCCTTAGCTACAATGAGCAGTTCTTC.

J is TRBJ2-6 and V is TRBV9; 9 nucleotides match TRBD1. Germline-derived CDR1 and CDR2 are SGDLS and YYNGEE. This CDR3 is built from 19 residues. After removal of 2 bases from V and 0 bases from J, the junction contained 9 bases not matched to a gene. Here the CDR3 reads CASSVGTGNTPSGANVLTF. The CDR3 nucleotides read TGTGCCAGCAGCGTTGGGACAGGGAATACCCCCTCTGGGGCCAACGTCCTGACTTTC.

The gene calls are TRBV6-2 or TRBV6-3 and TRBJ2-5, with 8 bases that match TRBD1. Germline assignment: CDR1 MNHEY and CDR2 SVGEGT. The V segment lost 0 bases and the J segment 5 bases; nucleotides outside the gene matches: 11. The CDR3 spans 17 residues. CDR3 sequence reads: CASSYSATTGGPETQYF. In DNA form, the CDR3 reads TGTGCCAGCAGTTACTCGGCGACTACAGGGGGTCCTGAGACCCAGTACTTC.

The gene calls are TRBV7-2 and TRBJ1-1, with 11 bases identical to TRBD1. Germline V CDR1 and CDR2: SGHTA, FQGNSA. CDR3 length: 15 amino acids. J was trimmed by 5 bases and V by 5 bases; bases with no gene match: 7. The DNA of the CDR3 is TGTGCCAGCAGCACGAGGACAGGGGGCAATACTGAAGCTTTCTTT. Its translation: CASSTRTGGNTEAFF.

V usage is TRBV7-9 and J usage is TRBJ1-2; 8 nucleotides match TRBD1. The CDR3 contains 14 residues. V gave up 4 bases and J gave up 7 bases; unmatched junction bases: 8. Germline assignment: CDR1 SEHNR and CDR2 FQNEAQ (reference sequence). DNA of the CDR3: TGTGCCAGCAGCTCGGACAGGGCCCTCGGTGGCTACACCTTC. Its protein product is CASSSDRALGGYTF.

The chain uses TRBV15 and TRBJ1-2, with 9 bases aligning to TRBD1. Germline assignment: CDR1 LNHNV and CDR2 YYDKDF (reference sequence). CDR3 length: 16 residues. Losses at the gene ends were 0 bases for V and 1 base for J; bases not matched to a gene: 3. As DNA, the CDR3 is TGTGCCACCAGCAGAGAACAGGGGGCGCTTAACTATGGCTACACCTTC. Encoded protein: CATSREQGALNYGYTF.

The chain links TRBV27 to TRBJ1-6; 7 nucleotides align to TRBD1. Germline V gene data show CDR1 as MNHEY and CDR2 as SMNVEV (reference sequence). The V segment lost 3 bases and the J segment 9 bases; nucleotides outside the gene matches: 5. CDR3 length: 14 residues. The CDR3 reads CASSFSGTVSPLHF. DNA of the CDR3: TGTGCCAGCAGTTTCTCCGGGACAGTTTCACCCCTCCACTTT.

This chain joins TRBV11-3 and TRBJ1-1, with TRBD1 as a possible D gene (6 bases). V was trimmed by 5 bases and J by 8 bases, leaving 21 bases between them. This CDR3 has 15 residues. Germline CDR1 and CDR2: SGHNT and YENEEA. The CDR3 reads CASSPRGGAPGEAFF. The CDR3 bases are TGTGCCAGCAGCCCTCGAGGGGGGGCTCCCGGGGAAGCTTTCTTT. Based on the CDR3 plus reference TRBV11-3 and TRBJ1-1, the full variable domain is EAGVVQSPRYKIIEKKQPVAFWCNPISGHNTLYWYLQNLGQGPELLIRYENEEAVDDSQLPKDRFSAERLKGVDSTLKIQPAELGDSAVYLCASSPRGGAPGEAFFGQGTRLTVV.

This clone appeared once. CDR3 in amino acids: CASILYNQGETQYF. CDR3 DNA sequence: TGTGCCAGCATCCTATACAACCAGGGGGAGACCCAGTACTTC. This chain uses TRBV2 with TRBJ2-5; D possibly corresponds to TRBD1 (6 bases). Deletions cut 7 bases from V and 5 bases from J, with 17 bases between. Germline V gene sequence: CDR1 SNHLY, CDR2 FYNNEI. This CDR3 has 14 residues.

This clone occurred once. This chain links TRBV18 with TRBJ1-6; unclear D gene. The CDR3 runs 13 residues. Trimming removed 3 bases from V and 13 bases from J, with 13 bases in between. Looked up from germline, CDR1 is KGHSH and CDR2 is LQKENI. In nucleotides, the CDR3 is TGTGCCAGCTCACCCTCCCGGGAGAGCCCCCTCCACTTT. This codes for CASSPSRESPLHF.

The J gene is TRBJ1-2, the V gene TRBV12-3 or TRBV12-4; tentative D call: TRBD1 (6 bases). CDR3 length: 13 amino acids. The V end was cut by 6 bases, the J end by 8 bases, with 16 bases between. CDR3 region: CASSSGTLGGYTF. In nucleotides, the CDR3 is TGTGCCAGCAGCTCCGGGACACTGGGGGGCTACACCTTC.

The chain couples TRBV10-3 to TRBJ2-2; TRBD2 might be the D (7 bases). The CDR3 has 14 amino acids. Germline lookup yields CDR1 ENHRY and CDR2 SYGVKD. Trimming cost V 4 bases and J 3 bases, with 9 bases left between them. DNA for the CDR3: TGTGCCATCAGTGGGGGGGGCCACACCGGGGAGCTGTTTTTT. As protein: CAISGGGHTGELFF.

This clone occurred once. The rearrangement joins TRBV7-8 to TRBJ1-2, with TRBD1 identical over 7 bases. CDR1 and CDR2 from the germline V gene are SGHVS and FQNEAQ. The CDR3 is 14 amino acids. V was pared by 5 bases and J by 7 bases, with 10 bases of the junction left unmatched. The CDR3 region is CASSPGQVPRGYTF. The DNA of the CDR3 is TGTGCCAGCAGCCCTGGACAGGTCCCTCGTGGCTACACCTTC. Full variable domain (missing parts from reference TRBV7-8 and TRBJ1-2): GAGVSQSPRYKVAKRGQDVALRCDPISGHVSLFWYQQALGQGPEFLTYFQNEAQLDKSGLPSDRFFAERPEGSVSTLKIQRTQQEDSAVYLCASSPGQVPRGYTFGSGTRLTVV.

This clone was picked up a small number of times. This chain joins TRBV27 and TRBJ2-1; 11 bases align to TRBD2. The CDR3 extends over 20 amino acids. The trim removed 5 bases at V and 0 bases at J, leaving 15 bases unmatched. Germline CDR1 is MNHEY and CDR2 is SMNVEV (reference sequence). Written as DNA, the CDR3 is TGTGCCAGCAGTCTGCGCGGGACTAGCGGACCTCTGAGCTCCTACAATGAGCAGTTCTTC. Residues: CASSLRGTSGPLSSYNEQFF.

The rearrangement links TRBV7-9 to TRBJ1-1; D is unclear. V lost 4 bases and J 0 bases, leaving 9 bases between the germline ends. This CDR3 spans 14 amino acids. The germline gives CDR1 SEHNR, CDR2 FQNEAQ (reference sequence). The CDR3 reads CASSSMRVNTEAFF. The CDR3 DNA follows: TGTGCCAGCAGCTCCATGAGGGTGAACACTGAAGCTTTCTTT.

V usage is TRBV7-9 and J usage is TRBJ2-7; perhaps TRBD1 as D (6 bases). Trimming left V 0 bases short and J 3 bases short, with 9 bases between. The CDR3 is made up of 14 amino acids. Per germline, CDR1 SEHNR and CDR2 FQNEAQ (reference sequence). In nucleotides, the CDR3 is TGTGCCAGCAGCTTAGCGCACAGGGACTACGAGCAGTACTTC. This translates into CASSLAHRDYEQYF.

The chain uses TRBV5-4 and TRBJ2-3; D unresolved. CDR1 and CDR2 (germline): SGHNT, YYREEE (reference sequence). With 3 bases removed from V and 6 bases from J, the gap between germline ends came to 14 bases. The CDR3 consists of 14 residues. CDR3 nucleotide sequence: TGTGCCAGCAGCTATGTGGGCGTTTCGGATACGCAGTATTTT. It codes for CASSYVGVSDTQYF.

This clone came up once. This rearrangement joins TRBV12-5 to TRBJ1-5; a weak D match, TRBD1 (6 bases). CDR3 length equals 16 residues. The germline V gene has CDR1 LGHNT and CDR2 FRNRAP. V dropped 0 bases and J dropped 5 bases, with 14 bases sitting between them. CDR3 DNA: TGTGCTAGTGGTTTGGTATTGGGGGCAGGGTATCAGCCCCAGCATTTT. Protein sequence: CASGLVLGAGYQPQHF.

This chain links TRBV19 with TRBJ1-6; maybe TRBD1 (6 bases). Deletions cut 3 bases from V and 6 bases from J, with 15 bases between. CDR1 and CDR2 (germline): LNHDA, SQIVND (reference sequence). The CDR3 loop spans 16 amino acids. CDR3: CASSILLQGANSPLHF. The CDR3 region has the DNA TGTGCCAGTAGTATTCTATTACAGGGAGCTAATTCACCCCTCCACTTT.

The chain uses TRBV2 and TRBJ2-2; D is unclear. The CDR3 has 13 residues. Germline V lookup: CDR1 SNHLY, CDR2 FYNNEI. Trimming shortened V by 7 bases and J by 1 base, and 7 bases separated the two germline ends. The CDR3 DNA is TGTGCCAGCACTCGTTTGAACACCGGGGAGCTGTTTTTT. Encoded protein: CASTRLNTGELFF.

The chain is built from TRBV5-1 and TRBJ1-4; no definite D call. The CDR3 totals 13 residues. The germline V and J ends were trimmed by 5 bases and 3 bases, with 8 bases remaining between them. Germline V gene data show CDR1 as SGHRS and CDR2 as YFSETQ. The DNA of the CDR3 is TGCGCCAGCAGGGAGGGTGCTAATGAAAAACTGTTTTTT. It encodes CASREGANEKLFF.

V is TRBV30 and J is TRBJ1-1; TRBD1 agrees at 9 bases. CDR1 GTSNPN and CDR2 SVGIG come from the germline V gene (reference sequence). The trim removed 3 bases at V and 5 bases at J, leaving 13 bases unmatched. The CDR3 length is 16 residues. The CDR3 spells CAWSPGGTGSGTEAFF. The CDR3 nucleotides read TGTGCCTGGAGCCCAGGGGGGACAGGGTCGGGTACTGAAGCTTTCTTT.

The chain carries TRBV7-2 and TRBJ1-1; a possible D gene is TRBD1 (5 bases). V lost 3 bases, J lost 1 base, and 15 bases lay in between. Germline CDR1 reads SGHTA; CDR2 reads FQGNSA. The CDR3 is made up of 16 amino acids. CDR3 residues: CASSFWSPRGNTEAFF. CDR3 sequence (DNA): TGTGCCAGCAGCTTTTGGTCTCCAAGGGGGAACACTGAAGCTTTCTTT.

The chain employs TRBV18 and TRBJ1-2, with a weak D call TRBD1 (6 bases). This CDR3 has 15 residues. Germline CDR1 and CDR2: KGHSH and LQKENI. V was clipped by 6 bases and J by 4 bases, with 18 bases between them. The CDR3 nucleotides read TGTGCCAGCTCCCCGAATTCGGGACACTTCTATGGCTACACCTTC. Translation gives CASSPNSGHFYGYTF.

J is TRBJ2-3 and V is TRBV6-5, with 8 bases lining up with TRBD2. V trimming: 7 bases; J trimming: 3 bases; junction bases outside the gene matches: 6. The CDR3 totals 14 residues. CDR1 and CDR2 from the germline V gene are MNHEY and SVGAGI. CDR3: CASTRGGGTDTQYF. The CDR3 DNA is TGTGCCAGCACACGGGGGGGAGGAACAGATACGCAGTATTTT.